The 20 T cell receptor beta chains in this list originate from one sample, sequenced in a study of patients and donors after allogeneic stem cell transplantation. TCRdb reprocessed the RT-PCR reads via MiXCR and lists one record per CDR3 protein. The table includes 150,000 to 200,000 distinct CDR3 sequences, around two fifths detected once. Input material: blood, either unsorted or a sorted T cell fraction (not recorded which). Receptors were obtained from a human donor who was either an allogeneic HSCT recipient or a stem cell or donor lymphocyte infusion donor (not recorded which). It is not recorded whose cells these are; they may come from a transplant donor.

V gene TRBV18 combines with J gene TRBJ2-3; tentatively, D is TRBD1 (5 bases). The CDR3 covers 15 residues. Germline V gene sequence: CDR1 KGHSH, CDR2 LQKENI. V dropped 4 bases and J dropped 2 bases, with 13 bases sitting between them. The CDR3 protein is CASSHPTDFTDTQYF. CDR3 DNA sequence: TGTGCCAGCTCACACCCGACAGATTTCACAGATACGCAGTATTTT.

This clonotype was seen a handful of times. CDR3 in amino acids: CASSVGQNEQYF. CDR3 DNA: TGTGCCAGCAGCGTGGGACAAAACGAGCAGTACTTC. The chain links TRBV7-9 to TRBJ2-7; the D gene is possibly TRBD1 (6 bases). Between the trimmed V and J ends, which lost 5 bases and 5 bases, there was a span of 10 bases. Germline V CDR1 and CDR2: SEHNR, FQNEAQ (reference sequence). This CDR3 has 12 amino acids.

This clonotype was seen a few times. V is TRBV4-3 and J is TRBJ1-1; D unclear. The CDR3 runs to 16 residues. Germline V gene lookup returns CDR1 LGHNA and CDR2 YSLEER. V lost 1 base to trimming and J lost 2 bases, with 14 bases between them. CDR3 region: CASSQGLYGRNTEAFF. The CDR3 bases are TGCGCCAGCAGCCAAGGTCTTTATGGAAGAAACACTGAAGCTTTCTTT.

The V call is TRBV7-3, the J call TRBJ2-3; D is unresolved. Germline values: CDR1 SGHTA, CDR2 FQGTGA. V was cut by 5 bases and J by 1 base, with 13 bases left in between. The CDR3 runs to 15 residues. CDR3 residues: CASSHSLGGTDTQYF. The CDR3 DNA reads TGTGCCAGCAGCCATTCCCTGGGCGGCACAGATACGCAGTATTTT.

The CDR3 is CASSQDFPGQGNQPQHF. The CDR3 DNA reads as TGCGCCAGCAGCCAAGATTTTCCGGGACAGGGTAATCAGCCCCAGCATTTT. The chain is built from TRBV4-3 and TRBJ1-5, with 9 bases identical to TRBD1. Per germline, CDR1 LGHNA and CDR2 YSLEER. V lost 0 bases and J lost 4; bases outside the gene matches: 7. The CDR3 covers 17 residues.

This clonotype occurred a few times. The genes are TRBV4-1 and TRBJ2-7; the match to TRBD2 covers 15 bases. The CDR3 runs 16 residues. After removal of 7 bases from V and 3 bases from J, the junction contained 7 bases not matched to a gene. Germline CDR1 MGHRA, CDR2 YSYEKL. CDR3 sequence reads: CASITSGLAGGYEQYF. The CDR3, as DNA: TGCGCCAGCATTACTTCGGGACTAGCGGGAGGCTACGAGCAGTACTTC.

This clonotype was found a few times. V gene TRBV9 combines with J gene TRBJ2-3; 11 bases match TRBD2. Germline V CDR1 and CDR2: SGDLS, YYNGEE. Losses at the gene ends were 0 bases for V and 6 bases for J; bases not matched to a gene: 3. CDR3 length: 15 amino acids. The CDR3 here is CASSVVTSGSDTQYF. DNA of the CDR3: TGTGCCAGCAGCGTAGTAACTAGCGGGAGTGATACGCAGTATTTT.

The chain links TRBV7-9 to TRBJ2-7, with TRBD2 matching 14 bases. The germline V gene encodes CDR1 SEHNR and CDR2 FQNEAQ (reference sequence). Unmatched junction bases numbered 15, after V lost 5 bases and J lost 3 bases. The CDR3 consists of 19 residues. The CDR3 region has the DNA TGTGCCAGCAGCATAACAGGCGGGACTAGCGGGAGTATGGGCTACGAGCAGTACTTC. It encodes CASSITGGTSGSMGYEQYF.

V usage is TRBV12-3 or TRBV12-4 and J usage is TRBJ2-1; TRBD2 is a possible D gene (6 bases). Trimming cost V 7 bases and J 5 bases, with 24 bases left between them. This CDR3 is 17 amino acids long. This CDR3 reads CASTQSPLALSDNEQFF. CDR3 bases: TGTGCCAGCACCCAAAGCCCACTAGCCTTATCTGACAATGAGCAGTTCTTC.

The chain links TRBV6-2 or TRBV6-3 to TRBJ1-1, with a weak D call TRBD1 (5 bases). Between the trimmed V and J ends, which lost 2 bases and 4 bases, there was a span of 8 bases. Germline loops: CDR1 MNHEY, CDR2 SVGEGT. This CDR3 has 13 amino acids. The CDR3 region has the DNA TGTGCCAGCAGTTACCTCGGGGCCACTGAAGCTTTCTTT. This encodes CASSYLGATEAFF.

V is TRBV20-1 and J is TRBJ2-7, with 13 nucleotides matching TRBD2. Germline V gene lookup returns CDR1 DFQATT and CDR2 SNEGSKA (reference sequence). V shed 2 bases, J shed 9 bases, and the junction held 10 bases outside the gene matches. This CDR3 has 15 residues. The CDR3 nucleotides are TGCAGTGCTAGACTGGGGGGACTAGCGGGATTTCGGCAGTACTTC. It encodes CSARLGGLAGFRQYF.

This clonotype was counted only a few times. V is TRBV25-1 and J is TRBJ1-2; TRBD1 agrees at 10 bases. CDR3 length equals 16 residues. The ends lost 7 bases at V and 5 bases at J; junction bases unmatched: 13. The germline CDR1 and CDR2 sequences are MGHDK and SYGVNS. The CDR3 coding sequence is TGTGCCAGCAACCCCGGGACAGGGGATGTCCGGTATGGCTACACCTTC. It yields the protein CASNPGTGDVRYGYTF.

The J gene is TRBJ2-2, the V gene TRBV7-3, with no clear D. Germline values: CDR1 SGHTA, CDR2 FQGTGA. V dropped 1 base and J dropped 4 bases, with 10 bases sitting between them. This CDR3 region has 15 residues. The CDR3 region has the DNA TGTGCCAGCAGCTTAAAGGGCTACGCCACCGGGGAGCTGTTTTTT. Its translation is CASSLKGYATGELFF.

As for this clonotype: It is likely a read error, because the conserved phenylalanine at the end of the CDR3 is missing. The DNA for the CDR3 is TGTGCCAGCAGCGCATCCGGGACAGGGGGTACCATATATTTG. Amino acids: CASSASGTGGTIYL. The V call is TRBV7-6, the J call TRBJ1-3; TRBD1 matches at 11 bases. The germline V gene encodes CDR1 SGHVS and CDR2 FNYEAQ. The V and J ends lost 5 bases and 10 bases, in that order; junction bases with no gene match: 7. The CDR3 contains 14 residues.

The chain uses TRBV12-3 or TRBV12-4 and TRBJ1-4; D not resolved. CDR3 length: 11 amino acids. The ends were cut back, 11 bases at V and 7 bases at J, with 11 bases in the middle. The DNA of the CDR3 is TGTGCCGGCCATTTGGGTGAAAAACTGTTTTTT. Protein: CAGHLGEKLFF.

V and J are TRBV6-4 and TRBJ1-4; D uncertain. The ends were cut back, 10 bases at V and 0 bases at J, with 15 bases in the middle. Looked up from germline, CDR1 is MRHNA and CDR2 is SNTAGT. CDR3 length: 15 amino acids. The CDR3 spells CATLREGTTNEKLFF. In nucleotides, the CDR3 is TGTGCCACCTTACGAGAGGGCACAACTAATGAAAAACTGTTTTTT.

The gene calls are TRBV28 and TRBJ2-7; perhaps D is TRBD1 or TRBD2 (5 bases each). V dropped 7 bases and J dropped 2 bases, with 21 bases sitting between them. The length of the CDR3 is 16 residues. CDR1 is MDHEN and CDR2 is SYDVKM in the germline V gene. The CDR3 loop is CASTQSGTGSPYEQYF. The CDR3 region has the DNA TGTGCCAGCACCCAGTCCGGGACGGGGAGCCCCTACGAGCAGTACTTC.

This clonotype was counted between two and nine times. The chain carries TRBV19 and TRBJ1-1; possibly TRBD1 for D (5 bases). This CDR3 has 13 residues. Germline V gene sequence: CDR1 LNHDA, CDR2 SQIVND (reference sequence). V was clipped by 7 bases and J by 5 bases, with 14 bases between them. The CDR3 region is CASKLLEGTEAFF. The CDR3 DNA follows: TGTGCCAGTAAACTCCTGGAGGGGACTGAAGCTTTCTTT.

This chain links TRBV4-3 with TRBJ2-7; D call uncertain. CDR1 LGHNA and CDR2 YSLEER come from the germline V gene. The CDR3 length is 15 residues. V was cut by 0 bases and J by 3 bases, with 12 bases left in between. The CDR3 DNA follows: TGCGCCAGCAGCCAAGAAGTGGAGAAGTTCTACGAGCAGTACTTC. It yields the protein CASSQEVEKFYEQYF.

The rearrangement links TRBV6-6 to TRBJ2-1; D call uncertain. Germline V gene sequence: CDR1 MNHNY, CDR2 SVGAGI (reference sequence). There are 11 residues in the CDR3. Trimming took 10 bases from V and 6 from J, leaving 10 bases between them. CDR3 region: CATTSGNEQFF. In DNA, the CDR3 is TGTGCCACCACCTCCGGCAATGAGCAGTTCTTC.